A single TCR beta chain is shown here with its context. Its antigen is unknown. The V segment lost 7 bases and the J segment 4 bases; nucleotides outside the gene matches: 2. Germline loops: CDR1 SEHNR, CDR2 FQNEAQ (reference sequence). This CDR3 is built from 12 residues. Focal radiation with ipilimumab CTLA-4 blockade was given to patients with chemo-refractory metastatic non-small-cell lung cancer. This specimen comes from a study of radiotherapy plus CTLA-4 blockade in lung cancer. Overall study context: 15% to 20% of patients responded objectively, and roughly 30% achieved disease control.

Repertoires were generated with immunoSEQ multiplex PCR, while TCRdb's copy carries only in-frame clones and drops some. The data contain roughly 110,000 clones, about 85% of them singletons. Study results and caveats: Tumor-derived TCR clones expanded in blood after radiotherapy plus ipilimumab.

This material consisted of peripheral blood, taken from a patient treated with radiotherapy plus ipilimumab. The TCR sequence derives from a human donor with non-small cell lung cancer that progressed on radiotherapy plus ipilimumab. Some clones in this sample may be carry-over from other donors' samples. V and J are TRBV7-9 and TRBJ2-3; 7 positions agree with TRBD2. The CDR3 DNA follows: TGTGCCAGCACGACTAGCTCAGATACGCAGTATTTT. As protein: CASTTSSDTQYF. Using reference TRBV7-9 and TRBJ2-3 for the parts outside the CDR3, the full variable domain is DTGVSQNPRHKITKRGQNVTFRCDPISEHNRLYWYRQTLGQGPEFLTYFQNEAQLEKSRLLSDRFSAERPKGSFSTLEIQRTEQGDSAMYLCASTTSSDTQYFGPGTRLTVL.